One and the same sample provided the 20 T cell receptor beta chains below, sequenced in a study of blood T cell repertoires in COVID-19 (dated by TCRdb to 2019 to 2021). The library was built by means of the immunoSEQ multiplex PCR assay. Sourced from immuneACCESS, this table was stored by TCRdb with only in-frame sequences that have V and J called. A share of the clones is absent; for the studies checked, an unresolved V gene accounts for under half, and the remainder has no known explanation. For this sample the table gives 130,000 to 150,000 clones, of which 82% were detected only once. 12% to 15% of the sample goes to the ten largest clones. Sequencing was performed on peripheral blood. Receptors were obtained from a human donor with acute or convalescent COVID-19. The donor label of this sample is uncertain.

The CDR3 loop reads CASRTEGARYGYTF. The CDR3 nucleotides are TGTGCCAGCAGGACAGAGGGGGCCAGATATGGCTACACCTTC. The V and J genes are TRBV28 and TRBJ1-2; 7 bases fit TRBD1. The CDR3 is 14 residues long. J lost 5 bases, V lost 6 bases, and 9 bases had no gene match. Germline V gene data show CDR1 as MDHEN and CDR2 as SYDVKM.

J is TRBJ1-6 and V is TRBV3-1 (or the pseudogene TRBV3-2); D might be TRBD1 (6 bases). V lost 5 bases and J 0 bases, leaving 11 bases between the germline ends. From germline, CDR1 is LGHDT and CDR2 YNNKEL (reference sequence). The CDR3 sequence is 16 residues long. The CDR3 bases are TGTGCCAGCAGCACAGGGCCGAGCTCCTATAATTCACCCCTCCACTTT. It specifies CASSTGPSSYNSPLHF.

The rearrangement links TRBV5-5 to TRBJ2-3, with D perhaps TRBD1 (5 bases). From germline, CDR1 is SGHKS and CDR2 YYEKEE (reference sequence). There are 15 residues in the CDR3. The V gene lost 0 bases and the J gene lost 1 base, with 9 bases spanning the gap. The CDR3 region has the DNA TGTGCCAGCAGCTTGGACTGGGGCCGCACAGATACGCAGTATTTT. This gives the protein CASSLDWGRTDTQYF. The whole variable domain, filled in from reference TRBV5-5 and TRBJ2-3, reads DAGVTQSPTHLIKTRGQQVTLRCSPISGHKSVSWYQQVLGQGPQFIFQYYEKEERGRGNFPDRFSARQFPNYSSELNVNALLLGDSALYLCASSLDWGRTDTQYFGPGTRLTVL.

The J gene is TRBJ1-2, the V gene TRBV7-9, with D maybe TRBD1 (6 bases). Germline loops: CDR1 SEHNR, CDR2 FQNEAQ (reference sequence). CDR3 length: 16 residues. The V gene lost 1 base and the J gene lost 2 bases, with 14 bases spanning the gap. CDR3 amino acids: CASSLGGQGSNYGYTF. As DNA, the CDR3 is TGTGCCAGCAGCTTAGGTGGGCAGGGGAGCAACTATGGCTACACCTTC.

The chain carries TRBV15 and TRBJ1-1; 7 bases fit TRBD1. The CDR3 has 14 amino acids. In germline, CDR1 is LNHNV, CDR2 YYDKDF (reference sequence). Trimming removed 2 bases from V and 1 base from J; junction bases left unmatched: 1. CDR3 coding DNA: TGTGCCACCAGCAGAAGACAGGGGAACACTGAAGCTTTCTTT. Translation: CATSRRQGNTEAFF.

The chain uses TRBV7-8 and TRBJ1-1; D not resolved. The V and J ends lost 5 bases and 7 bases respectively, with 17 bases between them. The germline V gene encodes CDR1 SGHVS and CDR2 FQNEAQ. The CDR3 has 14 residues. The CDR3 DNA reads TGTGCCAGCAGCCGTTATGGATACGGGGTTGAAGCTTTCTTT. Its translation: CASSRYGYGVEAFF.

The V call is TRBV6-1, the J call TRBJ2-7; 10 bases agree with TRBD2. The junction had 7 bases not matched to a gene; V was cut back by 3 bases and J by 5 bases. CDR1 is MNHNS, CDR2 SASEGT, per germline. This CDR3 spans 15 amino acids. The CDR3 region is CASSDLSGGADEQYF. For the CDR3, the DNA is TGTGCCAGCAGTGACCTAAGCGGGGGGGCAGACGAGCAGTACTTC.

This clone has only one observation. This chain connects TRBV11-1 to TRBJ1-1, with 7 bases identical to TRBD1. The CDR3 loop spans 16 amino acids. Unmatched junction bases numbered 16, after V lost 5 bases and J lost 7 bases. Germline loops: CDR1 SGHAT, CDR2 FQDESV (reference sequence). Here the CDR3 DNA reads TGTGCCAGCAGCCCTGGGGGCAGGGGGTTCTTCAGTGAAGCTTTCTTT. Its translation: CASSPGGRGFFSEAFF.

The chain is built from TRBV11-2 and TRBJ2-1, with unresolved D. Trimming cost V 4 bases and J 8 bases, with 18 bases left between them. Looked up from germline, CDR1 is SGHAT and CDR2 is FQNNGV. The length of the CDR3 is 15 residues. The CDR3 loop is CASSSLAGGIDEQFF. The CDR3 region has the DNA TGTGCCAGCAGCTCCCTCGCCGGCGGAATCGATGAGCAGTTCTTC.

The rearrangement joins TRBV19 to TRBJ1-6; perhaps TRBD1 as D (5 bases). Germline-derived CDR1 and CDR2 are LNHDA and SQIVND (reference sequence). This CDR3 spans 15 amino acids. The V and J ends lost 5 bases and 4 bases respectively, with 12 bases between them. CDR3 protein: CASSAQGPYNSPLHF. Here the CDR3 DNA reads TGTGCCAGTAGTGCTCAGGGCCCTTATAATTCACCCCTCCACTTT.

With respect to this clone: This specimen includes other DNA sequences encoding the same CDR3. The V gene is TRBV5-1, the J gene TRBJ1-5, with 9 bases matching TRBD1. V was pared by 0 bases and J by 7 bases, with 2 bases of the junction left unmatched. The CDR3 sequence is 14 residues long. Germline CDR1 reads SGHRS; CDR2 reads YFSETQ. The CDR3 loop reads CASSLGTGEQPQHF. Here the CDR3 DNA reads TGCGCCAGCAGCTTGGGGACAGGGGAACAGCCCCAGCATTTT. Drawing the rest from reference TRBV5-1 and TRBJ1-5, the complete variable domain is KAGVTQTPRYLIKTRGQQVTLSCSPISGHRSVSWYQQTPGQGLQFLFEYFSETQRNKGNFPGRFSGRQFSNSRSEMNVSTLELGDSALYLCASSLGTGEQPQHFGDGTRLSIL.

V and J are TRBV14 and TRBJ1-3, with D perhaps matching TRBD1 (6 bases). V lost 4 bases and J lost 0, with 19 bases in between. The germline V gene has CDR1 SGHDN and CDR2 FVKESK. This CDR3 spans 18 amino acids. The DNA of the CDR3 is TGTGCCAGCAGCCCAGGGGTAGTGGAATTCGTCTCTGGAAACACCATATATTTT. Protein product: CASSPGVVEFVSGNTIYF. Full variable domain (remainder filled in from reference TRBV14 and TRBJ1-3): EAGVTQFPSHSVIEKGQTVTLRCDPISGHDNLYWYRRVMGKEIKFLLHFVKESKQDESGMPNNRFLAERTGGTYSTLKVQPAELEDSGVYFCASSPGVVEFVSGNTIYFGEGSWLTVV.

The chain has TRBV7-9 and TRBJ1-6; 7 bases are shared with TRBD1. The CDR3 totals 17 residues. Germline loops: CDR1 SEHNR, CDR2 FQNEAQ (reference sequence). V trimming: 0 bases; J trimming: 10 bases; junction bases outside the gene matches: 12. The CDR3, as DNA: TGTGCCAGCAGCTTAGCAGGGGGCTCAACTCGGGGGTCACCCCTCCACTTT. It yields the protein CASSLAGGSTRGSPLHF.

This clone was detected a few times. The genes are TRBV7-2 and TRBJ1-3; no firm D call. V shed 2 bases and J shed 3 bases, with 8 bases lying between them. Germline CDR1 SGHTA, CDR2 FQGNSA. CDR3 length: 14 residues. CDR3 DNA: TGTGCCAGCAGCTTATCAGGTGATGGAAACACCATATATTTT. Protein sequence: CASSLSGDGNTIYF.

This chain joins TRBV29-1 and TRBJ1-1, with D unresolved. Trimming shortened V by 2 bases and J by 2 bases, and 12 bases separated the two germline ends. Per the germline V gene, CDR1 is SQVTM and CDR2 is ANQGSEA. CDR3 size: 14 residues. CDR3 in amino acids: CSVERGGYNTEAFF. As DNA, the CDR3 is TGCAGCGTTGAACGGGGAGGGTATAACACTGAAGCTTTCTTT. Supplemented by reference TRBV29-1 and TRBJ1-1, the full variable domain reads SAVISQKPSRDICQRGTSLTIQCQVDSQVTMMFWYRQQPGQSLTLIATANQGSEATYESGFVIDKFPISRPNLTFSTLTVSNMSPEDSSIYLCSVERGGYNTEAFFGQGTRLTVV.

The chain links TRBV19 to TRBJ1-2; 7 nucleotides match TRBD1. Unmatched junction bases numbered 6, after V lost 7 bases and J lost 4 bases. Germline CDR1 is LNHDA and CDR2 is SQIVND (reference sequence). This CDR3 contains 13 residues. Written as DNA, the CDR3 is TGTGCCAGTAAGGGACAGCTTTCCTATGGCTACACCTTC. Its protein is CASKGQLSYGYTF.

The chain is built from TRBV5-1 and TRBJ1-2; the match to TRBD1 covers 7 bases. This CDR3 spans 14 amino acids. With 0 bases clipped from V and 3 bases from J, the junction kept 2 bases outside the gene matches. The germline gives CDR1 SGHRS, CDR2 YFSETQ. The CDR3: CASSLGQGHYGYTF. Written as DNA, the CDR3 is TGCGCCAGCAGCTTGGGACAGGGCCACTATGGCTACACCTTC.

The chain has TRBV2 and TRBJ1-5, with 9 bases fitting TRBD1. The CDR3 is made up of 14 amino acids. Unmatched junction bases numbered 4, after V lost 6 bases and J lost 4 bases. Germline values: CDR1 SNHLY, CDR2 FYNNEI. This CDR3 is CASSHRGLNQPQHF. DNA of the CDR3: TGTGCCAGCAGCCACAGGGGGCTTAATCAGCCCCAGCATTTT.

The chain couples TRBV19 to TRBJ1-5; 9 nucleotides match TRBD1. CDR1 and CDR2 (germline): LNHDA, SQIVND (reference sequence). This CDR3 region has 16 residues. The V segment lost 5 bases and the J segment 3 bases; nucleotides outside the gene matches: 8. The CDR3 spells CASSGWDRVFNQPQHF. The CDR3 DNA reads as TGTGCCAGTAGTGGTTGGGACAGGGTTTTCAATCAGCCCCAGCATTTT.

The gene calls are TRBV5-1 and TRBJ1-2; the match to TRBD1 covers 8 bases. Per the germline V gene, CDR1 is SGHRS and CDR2 is YFSETQ. J was trimmed by 6 bases and V by 3 bases; bases with no gene match: 1. This CDR3 has 12 residues. CDR3 sequence: CASSWTGNGYTF. CDR3 DNA: TGCGCCAGCAGCTGGACAGGGAATGGCTACACCTTC.